These 25 T cell receptor beta chains were sequenced from one sample in a study of Graves' ophthalmopathy and Graves' hyperthyroidism. RNA served as the template for amplifying TCR beta CDR3 regions. First-round RT-PCR employed HTBI primers, with a second-round multiplex PCR after it. MiXCR was run by TCRdb on the multiplex PCR reads, yielding one entry per CDR3 protein. The sample has about 400,000 distinct CDR3 sequences; roughly 15% are singletons. Material: peripheral blood. The receptors originated from a woman aged 18 to 35 with stable Graves' hyperthyroidism.

This clonotype was observed many times. The J gene is TRBJ2-5, the V gene TRBV19, with 8 bases aligning to TRBD1. The J segment lost 0 bases and the V segment lost 5 bases, leaving 14 bases of the junction unmatched. This CDR3 contains 18 residues. Germline V gene sequence: CDR1 LNHDA, CDR2 SQIVND (reference sequence). In nucleotides, the CDR3 is TGTGCCAGTAGTTTATACGGGACAGGTAGACAGTACCAAGAGACCCAGTACTTC. Translation: CASSLYGTGRQYQETQYF.

The CDR3 DNA reads as TGTGCCAGTAGTATACGCGCCTCCCCTGGGGGGGCCAATCAGCCCCAGCATTTT. This codes for CASSIRASPGGANQPQHF. J is TRBJ1-5 and V is TRBV19, with a possible D match to TRBD1 (6 bases). CDR1 is LNHDA, CDR2 SQIVND, per germline (reference sequence). V was trimmed by 2 bases and J by 3 bases, leaving 20 bases between them. CDR3 size: 18 residues. Full variable domain (outside the CDR3, taken from reference TRBV19 and TRBJ1-5): DGGITQSPKYLFRKEGQNVTLSCEQNLNHDAMYWYRQDPGQGLRLIYYSQIVNDFQKGDIAEGYSVSREKKESFPLTVTSAQKNPTAFYLCASSIRASPGGANQPQHFGDGTRLSIL.

This clonotype was counted many times. This sequence joins TRBV24-1 and TRBJ1-3; D gene unclear. The germline V gene has CDR1 KGHDR and CDR2 SFDVKD. CDR3 size: 16 residues. Trimming took 3 bases from V and 4 from J, leaving 15 bases between them. The CDR3 is CATSDPTGPRGNTIYF. The CDR3 nucleotides are TGTGCCACCAGTGATCCTACCGGCCCCAGAGGAAACACCATATATTTT.

This clonotype has ten or more counts. The chain uses TRBV6-1 and TRBJ1-2; D gene uncertain. The CDR3 has 13 residues. The germline gives CDR1 MNHNS, CDR2 SASEGT. Trimming stripped 6 bases from V and 8 bases from J, with 16 bases between. DNA for the CDR3: TGTGCCAGCAGCCTGGATCTCGTGGGAGGCTACACCTTC. It specifies CASSLDLVGGYTF.

This clonotype showed up many times. The V and J genes are TRBV27 and TRBJ1-5, with 7 bases identical to TRBD1. CDR3 length equals 15 residues. The germline V gene encodes CDR1 MNHEY and CDR2 SMNVEV (reference sequence). The V segment lost 2 bases and the J segment 2 bases; nucleotides outside the gene matches: 3. CDR3 DNA: TGTGCCAGCAGTTTAACCGGACAGGGCAATCAGCCCCAGCATTTT. Translation: CASSLTGQGNQPQHF.

There are many counts of this clonotype. This sequence joins TRBV7-2 and TRBJ2-7, with unresolved D. V dropped 5 bases and J dropped 2 bases, with 10 bases sitting between them. The CDR3 extends over 13 amino acids. CDR1 is SGHTA and CDR2 is FQGNSA in the germline V gene. The CDR3 coding sequence is TGTGCCAGCAGCCCTTCACAGACCTACGAGCAGTACTTC. Translated, it gives CASSPSQTYEQYF.

This clonotype was seen ten or more times. This chain joins TRBV20-1 and TRBJ1-2; D ambiguous. Germline CDR1 and CDR2: DFQATT and SNEGSKA (reference sequence). The CDR3 covers 14 residues. V was shortened by 1 base and J by 3 bases, with 12 bases between the two germline ends. CDR3 DNA sequence: TGCAGTGCTAGAGTCCCGTTGGGTTACTATGGCTACACCTTC. Translating it yields CSARVPLGYYGYTF.

There are many counts of this clonotype. CDR3 DNA sequence: TGTGCCAGCAGCTCGCTGGACAGGGCTGACACTGAAGCTTTCTTT. It codes for CASSSLDRADTEAFF. The gene calls are TRBV7-3 and TRBJ1-1; 8 positions match TRBD1. The V gene end was trimmed by 4 bases and the J gene end by 3 bases; junction bases not matched to a gene: 7. The V gene's germline CDR1 is SGHTA and CDR2 FQGTGA. The CDR3 totals 15 residues. Looking up the rest from reference TRBV7-3 and TRBJ1-1 gives the full variable domain: GAGVSQTPSNKVTEKGKYVELRCDPISGHTALYWYRQSLGQGPEFLIYFQGTGAADDSGLPNDRFFAVRPEGSVSTLKIQRTERGDSAVYLCASSSLDRADTEAFFGQGTRLTVV.

The sample holds many counts of this clonotype. This chain links TRBV6-5 with TRBJ1-5, with unresolved D. Germline V CDR1 and CDR2: MNHEY, SVGAGI. Between the trimmed V and J ends, which lost 0 bases and 7 bases, there was a span of 19 bases. This CDR3 is 17 amino acids long. The CDR3, as DNA: TGTGCCAGCAGTTACTCGTCGACGGACCTAGTAGGGCAGCCCCAGCATTTT. Protein sequence: CASSYSSTDLVGQPQHF.

This clonotype was seen at least ten times. The V gene is TRBV12-3 or TRBV12-4, the J gene TRBJ1-2; tentatively, D is TRBD1 (5 bases). Trimming removed 3 bases at V and 8 bases at J, with 13 bases between. The CDR3 extends over 13 amino acids. The CDR3 nucleotides are TGTGCCAGCAGTTTGGGGGAATATCTCGGCTACACCTTC. Amino acid sequence: CASSLGEYLGYTF.

The sample holds one count of this clonotype. The chain is built from TRBV6-1 and TRBJ1-1; D is perhaps TRBD1 (6 bases). Germline V gives CDR1 MNHNS, CDR2 SASEGT. The CDR3 totals 13 residues. Between the trimmed V and J ends, which lost 8 bases and 1 base, there was a span of 11 bases. Here the CDR3 DNA reads TGTGCCAGCGGAAGGACAGAGAACACTGAAGCTTTCTTT. It specifies CASGRTENTEAFF.

This clonotype was found many times. The V gene is TRBV2, the J gene TRBJ1-5, with 9 bases matching TRBD1. Germline CDR1 SNHLY, CDR2 FYNNEI. The CDR3 spans 15 residues. Germline trimming cut 5 bases from V and 6 bases from J; bases unmatched to any gene: 8. CDR3 sequence: CASSPQQGARQPQHF. CDR3 DNA sequence: TGTGCCAGCAGTCCACAACAGGGGGCTCGTCAGCCCCAGCATTTT.

There are many counts of this clonotype. This rearrangement joins TRBV7-3 to TRBJ2-7, with D uncertain. Germline lookup yields CDR1 SGHTA and CDR2 FQGTGA. This CDR3 contains 12 residues. V lost 2 bases, J lost 7 bases, and 9 bases lay in between. The CDR3 spells CASSLYSIEQYF. As DNA, the CDR3 is TGTGCCAGCAGCTTATATTCCATAGAGCAGTACTTC.

This clonotype came up many times. The chain employs TRBV13 and TRBJ2-5; 10 positions match TRBD2. The CDR3 length is 20 residues. Per germline, CDR1 PRHDT and CDR2 FYEKMQ (reference sequence). J was trimmed by 3 bases and V by 5 bases; bases with no gene match: 21. The CDR3 region has the DNA TGTGCCAGCAGCCCCCAAAGGTCTAGCGGGGGAGCCTGGGGAGAAGAGACCCAGTACTTC. Its translation: CASSPQRSSGGAWGEETQYF.

At least ten counts were recorded for this clonotype. CDR3 loop: CASSLGSLSLNEQFF. CDR3 bases: TGTGCCAGCAGTTTAGGTTCTCTAAGTTTAAATGAGCAGTTCTTC. This chain links TRBV12-3 or TRBV12-4 with TRBJ2-1; no reliable D call. Trimming took off 1 base at V and 7 bases at J, with 14 bases between the two ends. The CDR3 runs 15 residues.

This clonotype has at least ten counts. A much larger clone lies one base from this, so it may be a read error. V gene TRBV7-2 combines with J gene TRBJ2-2, with D perhaps TRBD2 (5 bases). The V gene's germline CDR1 is SGHTA and CDR2 FQGNSA. The CDR3 covers 15 residues. The CDR3 loop reads CASIIGLESTGELLF. The DNA of the CDR3 is TGTGCCAGCATCATCGGACTGGAGAGCACCGGGGAGCTGCTTTTT.

Many counts were recorded for this clonotype. The V call is TRBV6-1, the J call TRBJ2-7; D gene ambiguous. Germline values: CDR1 MNHNS, CDR2 SASEGT. This CDR3 has 12 amino acids. V was clipped by 1 base and J by 3 bases, with 4 bases between them. The CDR3: CASSEGYYEQYF. The CDR3 nucleotides are TGTGCCAGCAGTGAAGGATACTACGAGCAGTACTTC.

This clonotype has ten or more counts. The chain links TRBV19 to TRBJ1-1; D not certain. Trimming took 7 bases from V and 0 from J, leaving 12 bases between them. This CDR3 has 14 residues. The V gene's germline CDR1 is LNHDA and CDR2 SQIVND (reference sequence). CDR3 bases: TGTGCCAGTACTATTTCCAGCTTGAACACTGAAGCTTTCTTT. It is translated as CASTISSLNTEAFF. Drawing the rest from reference TRBV19 and TRBJ1-1, the complete variable domain is DGGITQSPKYLFRKEGQNVTLSCEQNLNHDAMYWYRQDPGQGLRLIYYSQIVNDFQKGDIAEGYSVSREKKESFPLTVTSAQKNPTAFYLCASTISSLNTEAFFGQGTRLTVV.

In its sample, this clonotype was seen a few times. The chain links TRBV5-1 to TRBJ2-7; 15 bases align to TRBD2. CDR3 length: 15 amino acids. The V and J ends lost 4 bases and 1 base, in that order; junction bases with no gene match: 0. CDR1 and CDR2 from the germline V gene are SGHRS and YFSETQ. CDR3 region: CASSGLAGGSYEQYF. CDR3 sequence (DNA): TGCGCCAGCAGCGGACTAGCGGGGGGGTCCTACGAGCAGTACTTC.

This clonotype occurred many times. CDR3 sequence: CSASLYAGEYQETQYF. In DNA form, the CDR3 reads TGCAGTGCTAGTTTATATGCCGGGGAGTACCAAGAGACCCAGTACTTC. This chain uses TRBV20-1 with TRBJ2-5; a possible D gene is TRBD2 (5 bases). The CDR3 is 16 residues long. V lost 3 bases and J lost 0, with 17 bases in between. Germline V gene sequence: CDR1 DFQATT, CDR2 SNEGSKA (reference sequence).

This clonotype was observed at least ten times. The genes are TRBV5-1 and TRBJ1-1; D is unresolved. CDR1 is SGHRS and CDR2 is YFSETQ in the germline V gene. The V and J ends lost 4 bases and 0 bases respectively, with 10 bases between them. The CDR3 is made up of 14 amino acids. The CDR3 loop is CASSPGKLNTEAFF. The CDR3 DNA follows: TGCGCCAGCAGCCCGGGGAAGTTGAACACTGAAGCTTTCTTT.

This clonotype was picked up many times. This sequence joins TRBV7-9 and TRBJ1-3; D perhaps matches TRBD1 (5 bases). The V gene lost 3 bases and the J gene lost 15 bases, with 18 bases spanning the gap. Germline CDR1 is SEHNR and CDR2 is FQNEAQ (reference sequence). The CDR3 runs to 13 residues. CDR3 nucleotides: TGTGCCAGCAGCTTCCAAGACAGAGGGAGCCGATATTTT. Its protein product is CASSFQDRGSRYF.

CDR3 protein: CSARVPAKNIQYF. In DNA, the CDR3 is TGCAGTGCTAGAGTCCCAGCCAAAAACATTCAGTACTTC. J is TRBJ2-4 and V is TRBV20-1; D unresolved. Germline V gene sequence: CDR1 DFQATT, CDR2 SNEGSKA (reference sequence). This CDR3 is 13 amino acids long. Trimming cost V 1 base and J 0 bases, with 4 bases left between them.

This chain links TRBV19 with TRBJ2-2, with D perhaps TRBD1 (6 bases). Germline V gives CDR1 LNHDA, CDR2 SQIVND (reference sequence). The CDR3 loop spans 18 amino acids. The germline V and J ends were trimmed by 8 bases and 0 bases, with 22 bases remaining between them. CDR3 protein: CASEAYLMDRSNTGELFF. CDR3 DNA sequence: TGTGCCAGTGAGGCATATCTAATGGACAGATCGAACACCGGGGAGCTGTTTTTT.

This clonotype has ten or more counts. The V gene is TRBV11-2, the J gene TRBJ1-1; D not certain. CDR1 is SGHAT, CDR2 FQNNGV, per germline. This CDR3 has 13 residues. V lost 3 bases and J 1 base, leaving 6 bases between the germline ends. CDR3 residues: CASSFQANTEAFF. The CDR3, as DNA: TGTGCCAGCAGCTTCCAGGCGAACACTGAAGCTTTCTTT. Together with reference TRBV11-2 and TRBJ1-1, the CDR3 gives the full variable domain: EAGVAQSPRYKIIEKRQSVAFWCNPISGHATLYWYQQILGQGPKLLIQFQNNGVVDDSQLPKDRFSAERLKGVDSTLKIQPAKLEDSAVYLCASSFQANTEAFFGQGTRLTVV.